The present T cell receptor beta chain was sequenced within a study of T cells in Graves' hyperthyroidism and ophthalmopathy. Researchers took RNA transcripts and amplified the TCR beta CDR3 regions from them. First-round RT-PCR with HTBI primers amplified the TCR CDR3 region. TCRdb reprocessed the multiplex PCR reads via MiXCR and lists one record per CDR3 protein. The repertoire consists of about 560,000 distinct CDR3 sequences, with about 15% occurring once and the leading ten covering roughly 7.3%. V lost 6 bases and J 8 bases, leaving 11 bases between the germline ends. CDR3 length equals 12 residues.

The sequencing sample was made of blood. The genes are TRBV12-3 or TRBV12-4 and TRBJ2-1; perhaps TRBD2 as D (5 bases). This sequence was found in a woman in her twenties or thirties with Graves' hyperthyroidism. CDR3 residues: CASSFGVDEQFF. The CDR3 DNA follows: TGTGCCAGCAGCTTCGGGGTCGATGAGCAGTTCTTC.